Following are 11 T cell receptor beta chains from one sample sequenced in a study of blood T cells in healthy people across ages. Together with a sample-barcoded 5' primer, a J-beta primer mix was included in a second PCR lasting about 6 to 12 cycles. TCRdb re-called the 5' RACE reads through MiXCR, storing one row per CDR3 protein. The repertoire holds about 760,000 distinct CDR3 sequences, with roughly 50% as singletons. Input material: blood. These receptors all stem from a man between 40 and 49 years old in good health.

Concerning this clonotype itself: Its ends do not fully match the called genes, so a read error is possible. This sequence joins TRBV29-1 and TRBJ2-6; a possible D gene is TRBD2 (7 bases). Germline CDR1 reads SQVTM; CDR2 reads ANQGSEA. This CDR3 is 16 amino acids long. The CDR3 loop reads CGVEIGGAEGANVLTF. DNA for the CDR3: TGTGGAGTTGAGATAGGGGGGGCGGAAGGGGCCAACGTCCTGACTTTC.

Only a few counts were recorded for this clonotype. The chain couples TRBV7-2 to TRBJ2-6; D uncertain. The CDR3 is 16 residues long. Looked up from germline, CDR1 is SGHTA and CDR2 is FQGNSA. The V and J ends lost 2 bases and 0 bases respectively, with 8 bases between them. CDR3 coding DNA: TGTGCCAGCAGCTTACGTCGGGTCTCTGGGGCCAACGTCCTGACTTTC. Translating it yields CASSLRRVSGANVLTF.

The gene calls are TRBV18 and TRBJ2-3, with D maybe TRBD1 (6 bases). The germline V gene has CDR1 KGHSH and CDR2 LQKENI. Trimming left V 6 bases short and J 1 base short, with 11 bases between. There are 14 residues in the CDR3. In DNA form, the CDR3 reads TGTGCCAGCTCGGTAAGACAGGGCACAGATACGCAGTATTTT. It encodes CASSVRQGTDTQYF.

The gene calls are TRBV5-1 and TRBJ2-5, with D possibly matching TRBD1 (7 bases). V was clipped by 1 base and J by 2 bases, with 15 bases between them. Germline V gives CDR1 SGHRS, CDR2 YFSETQ. The CDR3 contains 16 residues. The CDR3 sequence is CASSLRQGGPQETQYF. The DNA of the CDR3 is TGCGCCAGCAGCTTGCGGCAGGGGGGACCTCAAGAGACCCAGTACTTC.

This chain connects TRBV29-1 to TRBJ2-1; D gene ambiguous. Trimming took 6 bases from V and 0 from J, leaving 12 bases between them. The CDR3 is 14 amino acids. The germline V gene has CDR1 SQVTM and CDR2 ANQGSEA. The CDR3 DNA is TGCAGCGTCCTCCGAAGTCGCTCCTACAATGAGCAGTTCTTC. It translates to CSVLRSRSYNEQFF.

This clonotype was counted only a few times. The CDR3 nucleotides are TGCGCCAGCAGCATGGACAGGGAGTGGTTTTTT. It specifies CASSMDREWFF. The chain recombines TRBV5-1 with TRBJ1-4, with 8 bases aligning to TRBD1. The junction had 6 bases not matched to a gene; V was cut back by 4 bases and J by 16 bases. The CDR3 is 11 residues long. Looked up from germline, CDR1 is SGHRS and CDR2 is YFSETQ.

The chain couples TRBV10-3 to TRBJ2-7, with 7 bases that match TRBD2. Germline V CDR1 and CDR2: ENHRY, SYGVKD. The CDR3 is 16 amino acids. Germline trimming cut 0 bases from V and 2 bases from J; bases unmatched to any gene: 7. The CDR3: CAISESKGGGAYEQYF. CDR3 DNA: TGTGCCATCAGTGAGTCGAAGGGCGGGGGAGCCTACGAGCAGTACTTC.

The rearrangement joins TRBV25-1 to TRBJ2-1; 9 bases agree with TRBD2. Per germline, CDR1 MGHDK and CDR2 SYGVNS. The CDR3 extends over 16 amino acids. The J segment lost 7 bases and the V segment lost 7 bases, leaving 14 bases of the junction unmatched. The CDR3 loop reads CASNNPSAGGMNEQFF. The CDR3 nucleotides are TGTGCCAGCAACAACCCATCAGCGGGAGGTATGAATGAGCAGTTCTTC.

The rearrangement joins TRBV28 to TRBJ2-3, with 8 nucleotides matching TRBD1. CDR1 and CDR2 from the germline V gene are MDHEN and SYDVKM. This CDR3 region has 16 residues. The V gene end was trimmed by 5 bases and the J gene end by 2 bases; junction bases not matched to a gene: 9. The CDR3 DNA is TGTGCCAGCAGTCCTCGGACAGGGATTTACACAGATACGCAGTATTTT. Translated, it gives CASSPRTGIYTDTQYF.

This clonotype was detected once. The V and J genes are TRBV14 and TRBJ2-5; 13 bases are shared with TRBD2. The CDR3 runs 18 residues. Trimming took 1 base from V and 0 from J; bases not matched to a gene: 5. Germline loops: CDR1 SGHDN, CDR2 FVKESK. CDR3 sequence: CASSQGLLAGGYQETQYF. In DNA, the CDR3 is TGTGCCAGCAGCCAAGGTCTACTAGCGGGGGGGTACCAAGAGACCCAGTACTTC. The entire variable domain, with the rest obtained from reference TRBV14 and TRBJ2-5, is as follows: EAGVTQFPSHSVIEKGQTVTLRCDPISGHDNLYWYRRVMGKEIKFLLHFVKESKQDESGMPNNRFLAERTGGTYSTLKVQPAELEDSGVYFCASSQGLLAGGYQETQYFGPGTRLLVL.

The sample holds a few counts of this clonotype. The chain combines TRBV25-1 with TRBJ1-2; a possible D gene is TRBD1 (5 bases). This CDR3 contains 13 residues. The germline V gene has CDR1 MGHDK and CDR2 SYGVNS. Trimming pared 3 bases from V and 5 bases from J, leaving 10 bases between. In DNA form, the CDR3 reads TGTGCCAGCAGTGACGAGGGGAGGTATGGCTACACCTTC. It translates to CASSDEGRYGYTF.